This TCR beta chain derives from a study of siplizumab effects on memory and regulatory T cells. The protocol was immunoSEQ multiplex PCR, while the TCRdb copy is restricted to in-frame clones and leaves out a portion. Among 100,000 or so clones listed, around nine tenths were seen once. General study results and limits: Proliferating CD4+ or CD8+ clones, roughly 75-95% of them, lacked an assignable naive or memory phenotype. With siplizumab, mappable alloreactive CD4+ clones averaged about 70% Treg-derived, versus approximately 29% in controls. In unstimulated cells, naive T cells appeared more diverse than memory T cells and seemed major alloresponse contributors.

Trimming at V came to 4 bases and at J to 4 bases, leaving 9 bases not matched to a gene. This CDR3 contains 16 residues. Per the germline V gene, CDR1 is SGHTA and CDR2 is FQGTGA. As to this clone: The target antigen is unknown.

The clonotype was recovered from a human donor in good health. The sample consisted of non-Treg CD4+ T cells sorted from blood. The chain links TRBV7-3 to TRBJ2-1; TRBD2 matches 8 bases. The CDR3 sequence: CASSSSKREYYNEQFF. The CDR3 coding sequence is TGTGCCAGCAGCTCCTCTAAGCGGGAGTATTACAATGAGCAGTTCTTC.